This TCR beta chain was captured in a study of PD-L1 blockade in urothelial cancer listed by TCRdb under 2017. About the investigation overall: Therapy was started around 2014 for all patients, and atezolizumab 1,200 mg was administered intravenously every 3 weeks. Durable clinical benefit was achieved by nine patients and was not achieved by 20 patients. Blood samples gave median yields of approximately 130,000 T cells and tens of thousands of unique TCRs, along with a median clonality of approximately 0.084. In the same patients who had TCR sequencing, pretreatment tumors also underwent whole exome sequencing and RNA sequencing. Blood samples were analyzed at 3 weeks after treatment start (second dose) and at 6 weeks after treatment start. Durable clinical benefit meant progression-free survival longer than 6 months, and TCR features were also tested against progression-free and overall survival. Somatic, immune and clinical correlates of response to PD-L1 blockade with atezolizumab in urothelial cancer were the focus of an exploratory multi-omic analysis. Patients had an ECOG performance status of 0 or 1 and had received between 0 and 3 prior chemotherapy regimens. TCR sequencing covered pretreatment tumor samples and matched, serially collected peripheral blood taken before and after atezolizumab treatment. About 85% of the roughly 29 patients were identified as males with urothelial cancer of bladder origin, and a prior smoking history was reported by 18 of 29 patients. Pretreatment blood TCR-seq was available for nearly 30 patients, at least one posttreatment blood collection was obtained for about 24 patients, and tumor TCR-seq was available for about 24 patients. On the study overall, not on this receptor specifically: Because the sample size was small (n ≈ 28) and many of the analyses were exploratory, the results are meant to be hypothesis-generating. Among patients with durable benefit, tumor-associated TCR clones showed greater expansion in peripheral blood 3 weeks after treatment started (n of about 20, p = 0.022). A pretreatment peripheral blood TCR clonality below the median was linked to improved progression-free and overall survival.

Explained via the paper, the time point label denotes: pretreatment peripheral blood. The cohort comprised 25 to 35 patients with locally advanced or metastatic urothelial carcinoma treated at Memorial Sloan Kettering on a trial protocol. Peripheral blood mononuclear cells were collected from each patient pretreatment and during treatment, giving between 1 and 8 total time points per patient. The Qiagen DNeasy Blood extraction kit was used to purify genomic DNA from total PBMCs and tumor samples. Collected pretreatment and during treatment, PBMCs were isolated and stored as previously described. With respect to this clone: Its antigen target is currently unknown. Per-base qualities were not stored, and no clone one base away is much larger.

Each PCR received spiked-in synthetic TCR analog templates so that absolute template abundance could be estimated from read counts. The immunoSEQ assay was used to amplify TCRbeta CDR3 regions from genomic DNA with bias-controlled V and J gene primers. Sequencing of rearranged TCRbeta segments was done at approximately 20X coverage. The paper's processing steps were these. Clustering was used to correct sequencing errors, and CDR3s were annotated against IMGT to assign V, D and J genes. Out-of-frame and stop-codon sequences were excluded, and only productive TCRbeta rearrangements were used in downstream analyses. To compute clonality, Shannon entropy was normalized by the log of the number of unique productive sequences and then subtracted from one. Clones differing between time points or between blood and tumor were identified using Fisher's exact test with Benjamini-Hochberg correction, with an adjusted p below 0.01 applied as the threshold. This immuneACCESS table, as held by TCRdb, lists in-frame sequences with V and J called but not all clones. Of the missing ones, under half trace to an unresolved V gene in checked studies; the others have no known cause. V and J calls and clone size are given by that table; D and trimming were obtained from the DNA. The table for this sample lists 70,000 or so clones; under 90% of them were counted only once. More than 3.5% of the sample rests with the top ten.

Its CDR3 holds 15 amino acids, cysteine through phenylalanine. The CDR3 DNA has 45 bases and is translated from base 1. Clipping removes 0 bases from V and 15 bases from J, with 12 as the unmatched junction base count. Looking up the germline V gene yields CDR1 LGHNA and CDR2 YNFKEQ. The chain couples TRBV4-2 to TRBJ2-1; 9 bases in between match TRBD2. This TCR came from a man in his 70s with urothelial cancer. Material: PBMCs, obtained around atezolizumab (anti-PD-L1) treatment. Read as DNA, the sequence is TGTGCCAGCAGCCAAGATATGGGGCGGGAGGGCCGGCGGTTCTTC. This yields the protein CASSQDMGREGRRFF.